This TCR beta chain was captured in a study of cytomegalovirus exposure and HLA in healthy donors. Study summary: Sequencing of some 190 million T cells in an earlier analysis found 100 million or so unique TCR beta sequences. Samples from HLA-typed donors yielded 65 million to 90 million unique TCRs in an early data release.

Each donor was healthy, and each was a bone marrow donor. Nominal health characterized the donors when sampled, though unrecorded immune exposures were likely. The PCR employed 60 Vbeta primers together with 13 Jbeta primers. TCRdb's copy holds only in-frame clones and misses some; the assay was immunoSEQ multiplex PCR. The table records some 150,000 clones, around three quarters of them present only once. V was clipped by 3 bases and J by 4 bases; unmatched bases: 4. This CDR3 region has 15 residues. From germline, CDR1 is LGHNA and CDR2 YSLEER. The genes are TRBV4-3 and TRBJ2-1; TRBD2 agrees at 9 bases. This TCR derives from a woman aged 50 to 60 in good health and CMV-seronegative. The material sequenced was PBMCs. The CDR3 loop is CASSQREGKYNEQFF. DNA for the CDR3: TGCGCCAGCAGCCAGCGGGAGGGTAAATACAATGAGCAGTTCTTC.